This TCR beta chain comes out of a study of cytomegalovirus exposure and HLA in healthy donors. This clone has only a few counts. PCR amplification relied on 60 Vbeta primers (plus 13 Jbeta primers). The protocol was immunoSEQ multiplex PCR, while the TCRdb copy is restricted to in-frame clones and leaves out a portion. The sample includes about 280,000 clones, 70% to 90% of them seen just once. Trimming left V 0 bases short and J 8 bases short, with 11 bases between. Germline V gene data show CDR1 as KGHSH and CDR2 as LQKENI. CDR3 length: 14 amino acids. V gene TRBV18 combines with J gene TRBJ2-1; TRBD2 is a possible D gene (6 bases). Sample: PBMCs. This clonotype was obtained from a woman aged 18-30 years in good health and CMV-seronegative. The CDR3 DNA follows: TGTGCCAGCTCACCACCGAAAGGGAGGCATGAGCAGTTCTTC. It encodes CASSPPKGRHEQFF.